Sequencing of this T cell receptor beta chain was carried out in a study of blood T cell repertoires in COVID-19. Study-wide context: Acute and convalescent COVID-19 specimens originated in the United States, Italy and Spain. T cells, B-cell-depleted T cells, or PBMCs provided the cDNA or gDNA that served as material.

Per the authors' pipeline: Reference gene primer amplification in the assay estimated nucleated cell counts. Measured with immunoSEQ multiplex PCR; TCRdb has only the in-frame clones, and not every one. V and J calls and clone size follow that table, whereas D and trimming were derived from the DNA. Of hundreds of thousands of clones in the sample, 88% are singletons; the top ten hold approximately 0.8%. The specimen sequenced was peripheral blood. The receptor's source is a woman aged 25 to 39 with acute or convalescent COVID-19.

CDR3 DNA sequence: TGTGCCAGCAGTAAGAGGTCGGAAAAACTGTTTTTT. Translated: CASSKRSEKLFF. The genes are TRBV2 and TRBJ1-4; no definite D call. Between the trimmed V and J ends, which lost 5 bases and 8 bases, there was a span of 9 bases. Per the germline V gene, CDR1 is SNHLY and CDR2 is FYNNEI. The CDR3 runs to 12 residues.